The 4 T cell receptor beta chains given below trace back to one sample, sequenced in a study of blood T cell repertoires in COVID-19. Only in-frame clones appear in the TCRdb table, and some are missing; sequencing was by immunoSEQ multiplex PCR. Found here are approximately 210,000 clones, around nine tenths of them singletons; the top ten hold roughly 0.69%. Sequenced input: peripheral blood. The receptors stem from a middle-aged man with acute or convalescent COVID-19.

The chain employs TRBV14 and TRBJ2-1, with D hard to call. Germline values: CDR1 SGHDN, CDR2 FVKESK. Between the trimmed V and J ends, which lost 1 base and 0 bases, there was a span of 4 bases. The CDR3 contains 14 residues. This chain's CDR3 is CASSQVHSYNEQFF. CDR3 coding DNA: TGTGCCAGCAGCCAAGTCCACTCCTACAATGAGCAGTTCTTC.

The chain recombines TRBV5-1 with TRBJ2-7, with 7 bases matching TRBD1. This CDR3 is built from 14 residues. Germline loops: CDR1 SGHRS, CDR2 YFSETQ. V shed 6 bases and J 2 bases; nucleotides not matched to a gene: 8. The CDR3 nucleotides read TGCGCCAGCACCTCGACAGGGCAAGCCTACGAGCAGTACTTC. It is translated as CASTSTGQAYEQYF. Filled out from reference TRBV5-1 and TRBJ2-7, the complete variable domain reads KAGVTQTPRYLIKTRGQQVTLSCSPISGHRSVSWYQQTPGQGLQFLFEYFSETQRNKGNFPGRFSGRQFSNSRSEMNVSTLELGDSALYLCASTSTGQAYEQYFGPGTRLTVT.

The chain is built from TRBV3-1 (or the pseudogene TRBV3-2) and TRBJ1-2; no definite D call. Germline V gene lookup returns CDR1 LGHDT and CDR2 YNNKEL (reference sequence). The CDR3 runs 14 residues. V dropped 4 bases and J dropped 4 bases, with 13 bases sitting between them. CDR3 residues: CASSLASRAYGYTF. The DNA for the CDR3 is TGTGCCAGCAGCCTCGCTAGCCGGGCCTATGGCTACACCTTC.

V usage is TRBV24-1 and J usage is TRBJ2-2, with D possibly matching TRBD1 (5 bases). Deletions cut 11 bases from V and 1 base from J, with 10 bases between. Germline-derived CDR1 and CDR2 are KGHDR and SFDVKD. This CDR3 comprises 13 residues. The CDR3 DNA is TGTGCCATCCTCCAGGGGAACACCGGGGAGCTGTTTTTT. Translation gives CAILQGNTGELFF.